This record looks at one T cell receptor (beta chain) sequence and its context. The data were obtained in a study of blood T cell repertoires in COVID-19. Participants' reported clinical history set cohort assignment. As originally analysed: Quantification of nucleated cells was approximated via reference gene primer amplification. Clones were sequenced by immunoSEQ multiplex PCR, and TCRdb holds only the in-frame ones, with some missing. The V and J calls and clone size come from that table; D and trimming were worked out from the DNA. Among about 140,000 clones listed, roughly 86% were seen once. Germline CDR1 is LNHNV and CDR2 is YYDKDF (reference sequence). The CDR3 covers 15 residues. V dropped 1 base and J dropped 7; count of bases not matched to a gene: 8.

Input material: PBMCs or T cells enriched from blood (not recorded which). The V and J genes are TRBV15 and TRBJ2-7; TRBD2 matches 9 bases. The sequence was obtained from a woman in her 50s with acute COVID-19. The CDR3 DNA follows: TGTGCCACCAGCAGAGGGACTAGCGCTTTGCGAGAGCAGTACTTC. Translated, it gives CATSRGTSALREQYF.